The 19 T cell receptor beta chains below all came from one sample that was sequenced in a study of blood T cell repertoires in COVID-19. TCRdb keeps only in-frame clones here, not all; method: immunoSEQ multiplex PCR. The table lists roughly 280,000 clones, roughly nine tenths of them singletons. The sequencing sample was made of peripheral blood. These receptors all come from a man aged 50-59 years with acute or convalescent COVID-19.

The chain couples TRBV9 to TRBJ2-2, with 13 bases that match TRBD2. V gave up 2 bases and J gave up 0 bases; unmatched junction bases: 1. This CDR3 region has 17 residues. CDR1 is SGDLS and CDR2 is YYNGEE in the germline V gene. In DNA form, the CDR3 reads TGTGCCAGCAGCGTGACTAGCGGGGGGTCGAACACCGGGGAGCTGTTTTTT. This sequence encodes CASSVTSGGSNTGELFF.

The chain carries TRBV5-1 and TRBJ2-5, with D possibly matching TRBD2 (6 bases). V gave up 1 base and J gave up 3 bases, with 13 bases separating them. This CDR3 has 15 amino acids. The germline gives CDR1 SGHRS, CDR2 YFSETQ. The CDR3 protein is CASSLNRGTKETQYF. The CDR3 DNA follows: TGCGCCAGCAGCTTGAACCGGGGGACCAAAGAGACCCAGTACTTC.

The J gene is TRBJ1-5, the V gene TRBV5-6, with 9 bases matching TRBD1. The V gene's germline CDR1 is SGHDT and CDR2 YYEEEE. The CDR3 is 14 amino acids. The V and J ends lost 2 bases and 6 bases, in that order; junction bases with no gene match: 3. Here the CDR3 reads CASSFGTGSQPQHF. CDR3 in DNA: TGTGCCAGCAGCTTCGGGACAGGGAGTCAGCCCCAGCATTTT.

The J gene is TRBJ2-1, the V gene TRBV7-6, with D perhaps TRBD2 (5 bases). This CDR3 spans 15 amino acids. The germline CDR1 and CDR2 sequences are SGHVS and FNYEAQ. The ends were cut back, 8 bases at V and 0 bases at J, with 14 bases in the middle. The CDR3: CASGGGGSSYNEQFF. The CDR3 DNA reads as TGTGCCAGCGGCGGAGGTGGGAGCTCCTACAATGAGCAGTTCTTC.

The gene calls are TRBV5-1 and TRBJ1-5, with D tentatively TRBD1 (6 bases). CDR3 length: 16 residues. The germline V gene has CDR1 SGHRS and CDR2 YFSETQ. The V gene lost 4 bases and the J gene lost 5 bases, with 19 bases spanning the gap. As DNA, the CDR3 is TGCGCCAGCAGCCTCTCAGGGGTCTCGAAGGATCAGCCCCAGCATTTT. Translated: CASSLSGVSKDQPQHF.

The gene calls are TRBV5-1 and TRBJ2-5; maybe TRBD2 (5 bases). This CDR3 has 12 residues. From germline, CDR1 is SGHRS and CDR2 YFSETQ. The ends were cut back, 6 bases at V and 2 bases at J, with 8 bases in the middle. CDR3 sequence (DNA): TGCGCCAGCAAAGACTATCAAGAGACCCAGTACTTC. Encoded protein: CASKDYQETQYF. The full variable domain, in which reference TRBV5-1 and TRBJ2-5 provide the parts outside the CDR3, is KAGVTQTPRYLIKTRGQQVTLSCSPISGHRSVSWYQQTPGQGLQFLFEYFSETQRNKGNFPGRFSGRQFSNSRSEMNVSTLELGDSALYLCASKDYQETQYFGPGTRLLVL.

The chain combines TRBV29-1 with TRBJ2-5; D perhaps matches TRBD2 (5 bases). This CDR3 comprises 14 residues. Trimming took 7 bases from V and 0 from J, leaving 15 bases between them. From germline, CDR1 is SQVTM and CDR2 ANQGSEA. DNA of the CDR3: TGCAGCGCGGGCCGGGATTGGTACCAAGAGACCCAGTACTTC. This encodes CSAGRDWYQETQYF.

This chain connects TRBV11-3 to TRBJ2-1; D uncertain. CDR3 length equals 15 residues. V lost 1 base and J lost 1, with 8 bases in between. The germline CDR1 and CDR2 sequences are SGHNT and YENEEA. In nucleotides, the CDR3 is TGTGCCAGCAGCTTAGGGCGACTTTCCTACAATGAGCAGTTCTTC. Encoded protein: CASSLGRLSYNEQFF.

V gene TRBV5-4 combines with J gene TRBJ2-1, with D tentatively TRBD1 (6 bases). Between the trimmed V and J ends, which lost 2 bases and 1 base, there was a span of 13 bases. The CDR3 loop spans 16 amino acids. Germline lookup yields CDR1 SGHNT and CDR2 YYREEE (reference sequence). The CDR3 nucleotides are TGTGCCAGCAGCTTAGAGGGACACCCATCCTACAATGAGCAGTTCTTC. This gives the protein CASSLEGHPSYNEQFF.

The chain combines TRBV5-1 with TRBJ1-2, with D unclear. This CDR3 is built from 15 residues. Germline V gives CDR1 SGHRS, CDR2 YFSETQ. V was trimmed by 0 bases and J by 1 base, leaving 10 bases between them. The CDR3 nucleotides are TGCGCCAGCAGCTTGGCGGCGGATTATAACTATGGCTACACCTTC. The encoded protein is CASSLAADYNYGYTF.

This chain joins TRBV18 and TRBJ2-7, with 7 bases fitting TRBD2. The germline gives CDR1 KGHSH, CDR2 LQKENI. The CDR3 contains 14 residues. J was trimmed by 3 bases and V by 5 bases; bases with no gene match: 7. The CDR3 DNA is TGTGCCAGCTCATCCGGGACTACGAACTACGAGCAGTACTTC. As protein: CASSSGTTNYEQYF.

The chain links TRBV7-3 to TRBJ2-3, with 14 nucleotides matching TRBD2. V gave up 5 bases and J gave up 2 bases; unmatched junction bases: 6. This CDR3 is built from 17 residues. Germline assignment: CDR1 SGHTA and CDR2 FQGTGA. CDR3 sequence (DNA): TGTGCCAGCAGCATACTGACTAGCGGGGGGGCCACAGATACGCAGTATTTT. Its translation is CASSILTSGGATDTQYF.

The chain carries TRBV6-6 and TRBJ1-5; the match to TRBD1 covers 9 bases. Germline CDR1 reads MNHNY; CDR2 reads SVGAGI (reference sequence). Trimming removed 7 bases from V and 6 bases from J; junction bases left unmatched: 4. This CDR3 is built from 13 residues. The DNA for the CDR3 is TGTGCCAGCAACAACAGGGGGCTTCAGCCCCAGCATTTT. Translation: CASNNRGLQPQHF.

The CDR3 DNA follows: TGCGCCAGCAGCTTGGAGCCAGGGGTGAACACTGAAGCTTTCTTT. This translates into CASSLEPGVNTEAFF. The rearrangement links TRBV5-1 to TRBJ1-1; D might be TRBD1 (6 bases). The CDR3 extends over 15 amino acids. Trimming removed 0 bases at V and 0 bases at J, with 9 bases between. CDR1 is SGHRS, CDR2 YFSETQ, per germline. Looking up the rest from reference TRBV5-1 and TRBJ1-1 gives the full variable domain: KAGVTQTPRYLIKTRGQQVTLSCSPISGHRSVSWYQQTPGQGLQFLFEYFSETQRNKGNFPGRFSGRQFSNSRSEMNVSTLELGDSALYLCASSLEPGVNTEAFFGQGTRLTVV.

J is TRBJ1-1 and V is TRBV19; no clear D. The CDR3 runs to 15 residues. CDR1 and CDR2 (germline): LNHDA, SQIVND (reference sequence). Trimming took 1 base from V and 2 from J, leaving 11 bases between them. In DNA, the CDR3 is TGTGCCAGTAGTATAGCCAACAGCTACAACACTGAAGCTTTCTTT. It is translated as CASSIANSYNTEAFF.

This clone was picked up a small number of times. This chain connects TRBV7-6 to TRBJ1-4; D is ambiguous. The CDR3 totals 15 residues. Germline lookup yields CDR1 SGHVS and CDR2 FNYEAQ. Trimming took off 0 bases at V and 3 bases at J, with 8 bases between the two ends. The CDR3 DNA sequence: TGTGCCAGCAGCTTAGCGCAGACTCCTAATGAAAAACTGTTTTTT. This sequence encodes CASSLAQTPNEKLFF. Variable domain in full (rest from reference TRBV7-6 and TRBJ1-4): GAGVSQSPRYKVTKRGQDVALRCDPISGHVSLYWYRQALGQGPEFLTYFNYEAQQDKSGLPNDRFSAERPEGSISTLTIQRTEQRDSAMYRCASSLAQTPNEKLFFGSGTQLSVL.

Of note for this clone: The junction and the germline gene differ at one end; a read error may be behind it. The rearrangement links TRBV6-5 to TRBJ1-5, with a weak D call TRBD1 (5 bases). Germline V gene lookup returns CDR1 MNHEY and CDR2 SVGAGI. This CDR3 comprises 12 residues. The CDR3 loop reads CASRLTAQVAIF. As DNA, the CDR3 is TGTGCCAGCAGACTGACAGCTCAAGTGGCCATTTTC.

This sequence joins TRBV15 and TRBJ2-1, with 8 bases fitting TRBD1. The junction had 3 bases not matched to a gene; V was cut back by 2 bases and J by 0 bases. This CDR3 spans 16 amino acids. Germline loops: CDR1 LNHNV, CDR2 YYDKDF (reference sequence). CDR3 loop: CATSRRTGPSYNEQFF. The CDR3 coding sequence is TGTGCCACCAGCAGACGGACAGGGCCCTCCTACAATGAGCAGTTCTTC.

CDR3 sequence reads: CASSQGNSLFYYEQYF. CDR3 in DNA: TGCGCCAGCAGCCAAGGAAATAGCCTTTTCTACTACGAGCAGTACTTC. The chain links TRBV4-1 to TRBJ2-7, with unresolved D. This CDR3 region has 16 residues. Germline V gene sequence: CDR1 MGHRA, CDR2 YSYEKL. V lost 1 base and J lost 3, with 16 bases in between.